These T cell receptor beta chains were read from a single sample in a study of blood T cell repertoires in COVID-19. Clones were sequenced by immunoSEQ multiplex PCR, and TCRdb holds only the in-frame ones, with some missing. The repertoire holds approximately 190,000 clones, with about 88% as singletons. The sample taken for sequencing was PBMCs or T cells enriched from blood (not recorded which). The receptor set was obtained from a woman between 35 and 50 years old in a cohort exposed to, infected with or recovered from COVID-19 (not recorded which). Each CDR3 is given with its conserved first and last residue. Fields, in order: D gene, V gene, clone size, J gene, CDR3 DNA, CDR3 protein. D genes are given only for firm matches. Clone size is shown for a subset of rows, as once, few, many or a class of expanded clone.

>TRBD2|TRBV19|once|TRBJ2-1
TGTGCCACTAGCCGCCGAGCGGGAGGCCTAAATGAGCAGTTCTTC
CATSRRAGGLNEQFF
>.|TRBV7-9|once|TRBJ1-1
TGTGCCAGCAGCTTGGCCGGACTTGAAGCTTTCTTT
CASSLAGLEAFF
>.|TRBV3-1/TRBV3-2|.|TRBJ1-1
TGTGCCAGCAGCCAAGCTCAGGGGCTCACTGAAGCTTTCTTT
CASSQAQGLTEAFF
>TRBD2|TRBV9|.|TRBJ2-3
TGTGCCAGCAGCGTAGCTTTGGGGGAGGGCCCAGATACGCAGTATTTT
CASSVALGEGPDTQYF
>.|TRBV27|.|TRBJ2-2
TGTGCCAGCAGTTTGGTCGCCGGGAGCGTAGGTATCGGGGAGCTGTTTTTT
CASSLVAGSVGIGELFF
>.|TRBV4-2|.|TRBJ1-2
TGTGCCAGCAGCCAAGAAAAGACAGTAAACTATGGCTACACCTTC
CASSQEKTVNYGYTF
>.|TRBV27|.|TRBJ1-1
TGTGCCAGCAGTTCCCCGGGAAGGAACACTGAAGCTTTCTTT
CASSSPGRNTEAFF
>.|TRBV4-3|.|TRBJ1-6
TGCGCCAGCAGCCCCGGGGGGGCCTATAATTCACCCCTCCACTTT
CASSPGGAYNSPLHF
>.|TRBV6-4|.|TRBJ1-2
TGTGCCAGCAGTGACCGGGGGGGTCGTGGCTACACCTTC
CASSDRGGRGYTF
>TRBD2|TRBV3-1/TRBV3-2|.|TRBJ2-3
TGTGCCAGCAGCCAAGATTACCCAGGGGTAGCGGGGGCTAAAGGAGATACGCAGTATTTT
CASSQDYPGVAGAKGDTQYF
>.|TRBV6-5|.|TRBJ1-5
TGTGCCAGCAGCAGAGATGGGACAAATAATCAGCCCCAGCATTTT
CASSRDGTNNQPQHF
>.|TRBV7-8|.|TRBJ1-1
TGTGCCAGCACCAGGGACCGCTCGGGAGGGAACACTGAAGCTTTCTTT
CASTRDRSGGNTEAFF
>TRBD1|TRBV18|.|TRBJ1-2
TGTGCCAGCTCACGACCGGGACAGGCCCTCTATGGCTACACCTTC
CASSRPGQALYGYTF
>TRBD1|TRBV5-1|.|TRBJ1-2
TGCGCCAGCAGCTTCGTAGGGGGCGAAACCGGCTACACCTTC
CASSFVGGETGYTF
>TRBD2|TRBV7-8|.|TRBJ2-7
TGTGCCAGCAGCCGAGGGACTAGGATTGTCTACGAGCAGTACTTC
CASSRGTRIVYEQYF
>.|TRBV6-5|.|TRBJ1-2
TGTGCCAGCAGGCACACTTCGACTTATGGCTACACCTTC
CASRHTSTYGYTF
>.|TRBV11-2|.|TRBJ2-2
TGTGCCAGCAGCTCACAGAATACCGGGGAGCTGTTTTTT
CASSSQNTGELFF
>TRBD1|TRBV28|.|TRBJ1-6
TGTGCCAACGGACAGGGCAATTCACCCCTCCACTTT
CANGQGNSPLHF
>.|TRBV7-8|.|TRBJ1-6
TGTGCCAGCAGCTACAGGGCTAGCTCCTATAATTCACCCCTCCACTTT
CASSYRASSYNSPLHF
>.|TRBV13|.|TRBJ1-2
TGTGCCAGCAGCTGGGGGGGAACTAACTATGGCTACACCTTC
CASSWGGTNYGYTF
>TRBD1|TRBV4-3|once|TRBJ2-1
TGCGCCAGCAGCCAACAACCGGGACAGGGCTACAATGAGCAGTTCTTC
CASSQQPGQGYNEQFF
>TRBD1|TRBV6-2/TRBV6-3|.|TRBJ1-1
TGTGCCAGCAGTTACACAGCCAGGGGGACTGAAGCTTTCTTT
CASSYTARGTEAFF
>.|TRBV21-1|.|TRBJ1-4
TGTGCCAGCAGCAATGCGGGGGGGGGACAGTTTGAAAAACTGTTTTTT
CASSNAGGGQFEKLFF
>TRBD2|TRBV14|once|TRBJ2-1
TGTGCCAGCAGCCTCCTAGCGGGAGGGCTAAACTATGGTGAGCAGTTCTTC
CASSLLAGGLNYGEQFF